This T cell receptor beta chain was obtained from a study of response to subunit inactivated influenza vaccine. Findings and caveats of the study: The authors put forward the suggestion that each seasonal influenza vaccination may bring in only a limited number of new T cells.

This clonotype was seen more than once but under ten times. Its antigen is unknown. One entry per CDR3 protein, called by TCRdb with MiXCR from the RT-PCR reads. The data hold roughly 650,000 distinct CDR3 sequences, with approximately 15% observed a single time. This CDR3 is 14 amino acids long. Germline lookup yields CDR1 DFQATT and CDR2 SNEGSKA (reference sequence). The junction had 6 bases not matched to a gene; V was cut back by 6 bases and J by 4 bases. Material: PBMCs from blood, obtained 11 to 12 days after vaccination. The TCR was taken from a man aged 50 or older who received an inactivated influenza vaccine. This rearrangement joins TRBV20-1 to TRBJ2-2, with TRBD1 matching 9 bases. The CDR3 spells CSARQGGGTGELFF. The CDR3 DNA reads TGCAGTGCACGACAGGGGGGAGGCACCGGGGAGCTGTTTTTT.